The 8 T cell receptor beta chains reported below all come from one sample, sequenced in a study of regulatory T cells in long-lasting Graves disease. Specified time point: newly diagnosed GD, antithyroid drugs for less than 3 months. From PBMCs, RNA was extracted and then used to make the TCR library. Both iRepertoire HTBI primers and Arm-PCR of CDR3 regions were used to build the TCR beta libraries. A single record per CDR3 protein comes from TCRdb applying MiXCR to the multiplex PCR reads. The sample lists about 620,000 distinct CDR3 sequences, around 15% occurring once. The sample also formed part of further work on T cells in Graves' hyperthyroidism and ophthalmopathy.

The starting material was peripheral blood mononuclear cells (PBMCs), obtained at new diagnosis, from a patient treated with antithyroid drugs. The source is a woman aged 25 to 39 with Graves disease.

V gene TRBV20-1 combines with J gene TRBJ2-2; TRBD2 matches at 7 bases. Germline V gene sequence: CDR1 DFQATT, CDR2 SNEGSKA (reference sequence). Germline trimming cut 6 bases from V and 5 bases from J; bases unmatched to any gene: 15. The CDR3 extends over 16 amino acids. CDR3 loop: CSAPSGAVSMTGELFF. DNA for the CDR3: TGCAGTGCCCCGAGCGGGGCAGTCTCGATGACCGGGGAGCTGTTTTTT.

This clonotype has more than one count but fewer than ten. This chain joins TRBV12-3 or TRBV12-4 and TRBJ2-3; the D gene could be TRBD1 or TRBD2 (5 bases each). There are 15 residues in the CDR3. V lost 6 bases, J lost 1 base, and 14 bases lay in between. The CDR3 DNA sequence: TGTGCCAGCAGCCAGTGGGGGACCGGCACAGATACGCAGTATTTT. This translates into CASSQWGTGTDTQYF.

This clonotype was recorded many times. The chain carries TRBV28 and TRBJ1-4; perhaps TRBD1 as D (6 bases). Per germline, CDR1 MDHEN and CDR2 SYDVKM. V lost 11 bases, J lost 4 bases, and 14 bases lay in between. The CDR3 extends over 13 amino acids. The CDR3 sequence is CAARDTNNEKLFF. The CDR3 DNA follows: TGTGCCGCCCGGGACACTAATAATGAAAAACTGTTTTTT.

This clonotype has just a few counts. The genes are TRBV29-1 and TRBJ2-1, with 9 bases matching TRBD1. This CDR3 has 14 residues. V was clipped by 4 bases and J by 7 bases; unmatched bases: 8. From germline, CDR1 is SQVTM and CDR2 ANQGSEA. This CDR3 reads CSVAGQGMANEQFF. The CDR3 coding sequence is TGCAGCGTTGCCGGACAGGGGATGGCGAATGAGCAGTTCTTC.

This clonotype was observed at least ten times. This chain joins TRBV7-9 and TRBJ2-1, with TRBD2 matching over 8 bases. CDR3 size: 17 residues. CDR1 is SEHNR and CDR2 is FQNEAQ in the germline V gene (reference sequence). J gave up 7 bases and V 5 bases, and 16 bases lay outside the gene matches. The CDR3, as DNA: TGTGCCAGCAGCCGAGTTACTAGCGGTCTAGATGGGAATGAGCAGTTCTTC. Its protein is CASSRVTSGLDGNEQFF.

This clonotype was seen many times. The chain couples TRBV12-3 or TRBV12-4 to TRBJ1-3; D is perhaps TRBD1 (6 bases). This CDR3 region has 14 residues. V lost 3 bases, J lost 2 bases, and 8 bases lay in between. CDR3: CASSLTGAGNTIYF. Written as DNA, the CDR3 is TGTGCCAGCAGTTTGACAGGAGCTGGAAACACCATATATTTT.

The sample holds many counts of this clonotype. This rearrangement joins TRBV7-2 to TRBJ2-1; weak D call: TRBD2 (6 bases). CDR3 length equals 15 residues. Germline lookup yields CDR1 SGHTA and CDR2 FQGNSA. Trimming pared 7 bases from V and 0 bases from J, leaving 13 bases between. In nucleotides, the CDR3 is TGTGCCAGCACCTCTTCGCGGGGCTCCTACAATGAGCAGTTCTTC. Its translation: CASTSSRGSYNEQFF. Complete variable domain (other parts from reference TRBV7-2 and TRBJ2-1): GAGVSQSPSNKVTEKGKDVELRCDPISGHTALYWYRQSLGQGLEFLIYFQGNSAPDKSGLPSDRFSAERTGGSVSTLTIQRTQQEDSAVYLCASTSSRGSYNEQFFGPGTRLTVL.

This chain links TRBV12-3 or TRBV12-4 with TRBJ2-3, with a weak D call TRBD1 (6 bases). V was shortened by 4 bases and J by 2 bases, with 13 bases between the two germline ends. This CDR3 comprises 15 residues. CDR3 in DNA: TGTGCCAGCAGTTCTCAGGGGATCGACACAGATACGCAGTATTTT. Encoded protein: CASSSQGIDTDTQYF.